This T cell receptor beta chain originates from a study of T and B cells in COVID-19 patients. BIOMED2 TRB-A/B primer pools were used in multiplex TRB PCR. TCRdb used MiXCR to reprocess the multiplex PCR reads, holding one entry per CDR3 protein. The sample lists over 10,000 distinct CDR3 sequences, roughly 25% occurring once. Whole-study findings and limits: Exclusive to the recovered cohort were approximately 2,500 TCR clusters, 30 to 40 of them with low generation probability. Few blood samples existed from mildly ill patients during symptoms or early in severe cases.

Germline CDR1 is LNHDA and CDR2 is SQIVND (reference sequence). The CDR3 runs 13 residues. V was cut by 6 bases and J by 3 bases, with 11 bases left in between. By its share, this clonotype is medium-sized. Its antigen is not known. Each TRB amplification used roughly 240-550 ng of genomic DNA from blood. This clonotype was sampled from a human donor who had recovered from COVID-19. The chain has TRBV19 and TRBJ1-1; D is perhaps TRBD1 (5 bases). The sample comprised blood. This chain's CDR3 is CASRSWDYTEAFF. Here the CDR3 DNA reads TGTGCCAGTAGAAGTTGGGACTACACTGAAGCTTTCTTT. The full variable domain, completed using reference TRBV19 and TRBJ1-1, is DGGITQSPKYLFRKEGQNVTLSCEQNLNHDAMYWYRQDPGQGLRLIYYSQIVNDFQKGDIAEGYSVSREKKESFPLTVTSAQKNPTAFYLCASRSWDYTEAFFGQGTRLTVV.